Detailed here is one TCR beta chain. It has no known antigen specificity. Base qualities are not recorded, but no much larger clone differs from it by a single base. The junction carries 5 bases between V and J, which are trimmed by 2 bases and 3 bases respectively. The CDR3 contains 13 residues, cysteine and phenylalanine counted. Only CDR3 DNA remains: 39 bases, in frame from the first base. The germline V gene (reference sequence) provides CDR1 MNHNY and CDR2 SVGAGI. Genomic DNA was extracted from sorted cells for sequencing of the TCRbeta CDR3 region. TCRbeta CDR3 regions were sequenced using the immunoSEQ Assay. TCRdb took over this immuneACCESS table, retaining in-frame rearrangements with V and J assigned. Such tables are incomplete; in checked studies, under half of the missing clones stem from an unresolved V gene, and the remainder is unexplained. The sample data list about 77,000 clones, and roughly 91% of these were observed just once. The ten largest account for 0.32% of the sample.

This specimen belongs to a study of OX40 agonist ivuxolimab in advanced cancers. With respect to the entire study: The costimulatory receptor OX40 (CD134) was targeted by ivuxolimab, a fully human IgG2 agonistic monoclonal antibody. Intravenous ivuxolimab was administered to patients every 2 weeks at six dose levels: 0.01, 0.1, 0.3, 1.5, 3 and 10 mg/kg. Of the approximately 50 dose-escalation patients, hepatocellular carcinoma was present in about 20, melanoma in around 15, renal cell carcinoma in 9 and head and neck cancer in 9. In the dose-escalation cohort, 70% to 85% of patients were male, and the mean age was roughly 60 years, with a range of 23 to 79. Patients were allowed to have had prior anti-PD-1, anti-PD-L1 or anti-CTLA-4 therapy, and around 43% of the dose-escalation patients had been treated with checkpoint inhibitors. Partial responses occurred in three dose-escalation patients, of whom one had hepatocellular carcinoma and two had cutaneous melanoma. Peripheral TCRbeta sequencing aimed to test whether ivuxolimab altered TCR sequence diversity and caused clonal T-cell expansion. The paper describes the monotherapy dose-escalation part (N = 52 patients) of the phase I trial of ivuxolimab. The full study reports these points: The antigen specificity of the clonally expanded peripheral T cells was not determined. After ivuxolimab, expanded clones were on average more numerous among CD8+ T cells than among CD4+ T cells. Low levels of normalized T-cell clonal expansion were also shown by some nonresponding patients. Partial responders in the 0.1-3.0 mg/kg groups had among the lowest normalized peripheral clonal expansion, especially among CD8+ T cells. At doses from 0.1 to 3.0 mg/kg, clonal expansion was seen in both CD4+ and CD8+ blood T cells between baseline and week 6.

Patients with a history of autoimmune disease or receiving systemic immunosuppression were excluded from the trial. In every dose cohort, peripheral blood was drawn for TCR sequencing at baseline, cycle 4 day 1, and cycle 7 day 1. Samples were obtained from an open-label, multicenter, first-in-human phase I dose-escalation trial of ivuxolimab. The trial enrolled adults with locally advanced or metastatic head and neck squamous cell, hepatocellular, melanoma or renal cell carcinoma. Before TCR sequencing, CD4+ T cells and CD8+ T cells were sorted from peripheral blood as separate populations. The rearranged chain carries TRBV6-6 and TRBJ1-5; a confident D gene designation cannot be given. The source was CD4+ or CD8+ T cells sorted from blood, collected in a trial of the OX40 agonist ivuxolimab. The clonotype was recovered from an adult with an advanced solid tumor such as melanoma, head and neck, liver or kidney cancer. At the DNA level, the sequence is TGTGCCAGCAGTTACCAAGACAATCAGCCCCAGCATTTT. The resulting protein is CASSYQDNQPQHF.